A single sample gave rise to the 6 T cell receptor beta chains below, sequenced in a study of T cell clonality in common variable immunodeficiency. The study, taken as a whole, reports: Common variable immunodeficiency TCR beta sequences reportedly had fewer deletions and N-nucleotide insertions.

Here immunoSEQ multiplex PCR was the method, and the copy in TCRdb shows in-frame clones only, minus some. This sample includes fewer than 40,000 clones with no singletons; its ten biggest clones take up around 6.7%. These receptors lack a known antigen. Sequencing was performed on peripheral blood mononuclear cells. The receptors were sampled from a human donor with common variable immunodeficiency.

The sample holds many counts of this clone. The DNA ends 3 residues before the CDR3 does, and the rest of the CDR3 is filled in from the germline J gene. The rearrangement joins TRBV5-1 to TRBJ2-5; D is ambiguous. Germline assignment: CDR1 SGHRS and CDR2 YFSETQ. Trimming removed 0 bases at V and 2 bases at J, with 14 bases between. The CDR3 totals 16 residues. CDR3 bases read: TGCGCCAGCAGCTTGGTATTTCCGCGGATACAAGAGACC. Protein: CASSLVFPRIQET. The complete CDR3 sequence is CASSLVFPRIQETQYF.

In its sample, this clone was seen many times. The read terminates 3 residues before the CDR3 end, so the remaining end is supplied by the germline J gene. V and J are TRBV7-2 and TRBJ1-6; D is possibly TRBD1 (5 bases). The CDR3 has 15 amino acids. CDR1 and CDR2 (germline): SGHTA, FQGNSA. The V end was cut by 2 bases, the J end by 10 bases, with 15 bases between. Here the CDR3 reads CASSLSGGGSSPLHF. Partial CDR3 DNA: TGTGCCAGCAGCTTATCCGGGGGGGGGAGCTCACCC.

This clone was seen a handful of times. The sequenced fragment ends 3 residues before the CDR3 boundary, so the rest is inferred from the germline J gene. The gene calls are TRBV7-9 and TRBJ2-7; 9 positions match TRBD2. The CDR3 loop spans 15 amino acids. The germline V gene encodes CDR1 SEHNR and CDR2 FQNEAQ (reference sequence). The J segment lost 6 bases and the V segment lost 0 bases, leaving 6 bases of the junction unmatched. CDR3 DNA (partial): TGTGCCAGCAGCTTAGCGCGGGTTAGCGGGGGCGAG. As protein: CASSLARVSGGE. The CDR3, in full, reads CASSLARVSGGEQYF.

This clone was seen ten or more times. Read data end 3 residues before the CDR3 end; the end is taken from the germline J gene. The chain combines TRBV20-1 with TRBJ2-1, with 9 bases identical to TRBD1. The CDR3 has 16 residues. With 6 bases clipped from V and 6 bases from J, the junction kept 15 bases outside the gene matches. Per germline, CDR1 DFQATT and CDR2 SNEGSKA (reference sequence). The sequenced part of the CDR3 DNA is TGCAGTGCCAATACGGTGGAGGGACAGGGCTCCAATGAG. As protein: CSANTVEGQGSNE. The whole CDR3 is CSANTVEGQGSNEQFF.

Turning to this clone: The read comes to an end 3 residues before the CDR3 does, leaving the germline J gene to fill in the end. The chain uses TRBV7-9 and TRBJ2-7; D unresolved. The length of the CDR3 is 11 residues. Germline lookup yields CDR1 SEHNR and CDR2 FQNEAQ (reference sequence). V was cut by 4 bases and J by 5 bases, with 6 bases left in between. CDR3 residues: CASSYGNEQYF. CDR3 DNA (partial): TGTGCCAGCAGCTACGGTAACGAG.

Ten or more counts support this clone. Coverage ceases 3 residues before the CDR3 finishes, and the germline J gene fills in the end. The chain employs TRBV3-1 (or the pseudogene TRBV3-2) and TRBJ2-6; 7 nucleotides match TRBD1. Germline V gene lookup returns CDR1 LGHDT and CDR2 YNNKEL (reference sequence). V gave up 1 base and J gave up 4 bases; unmatched junction bases: 16. This CDR3 has 20 amino acids. The CDR3 here is CASSQGTGTDGGQGANVLTF. Partial CDR3 DNA: TGTGCCAGCAGCCAAGGAACCGGGACAGACGGTGGGCAGGGGGCCAACGTC.